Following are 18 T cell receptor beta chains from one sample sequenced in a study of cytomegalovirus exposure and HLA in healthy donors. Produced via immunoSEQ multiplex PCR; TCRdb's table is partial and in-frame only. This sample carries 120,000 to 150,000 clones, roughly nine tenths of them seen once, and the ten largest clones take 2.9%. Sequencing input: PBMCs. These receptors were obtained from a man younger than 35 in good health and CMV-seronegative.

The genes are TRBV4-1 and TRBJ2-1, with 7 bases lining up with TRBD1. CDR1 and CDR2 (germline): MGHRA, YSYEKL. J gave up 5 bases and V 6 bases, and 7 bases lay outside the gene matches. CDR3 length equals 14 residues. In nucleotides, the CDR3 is TGCGCCAGCAGTCGAGGGGGCAGGGACAATGAGCAGTTCTTC. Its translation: CASSRGGRDNEQFF.

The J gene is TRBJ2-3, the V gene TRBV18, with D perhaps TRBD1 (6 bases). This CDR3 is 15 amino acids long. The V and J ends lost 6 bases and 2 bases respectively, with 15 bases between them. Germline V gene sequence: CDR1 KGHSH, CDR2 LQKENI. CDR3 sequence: CASSPSDRLTDTQYF. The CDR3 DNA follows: TGTGCCAGCTCCCCGTCGGACAGACTCACAGATACGCAGTATTTT.

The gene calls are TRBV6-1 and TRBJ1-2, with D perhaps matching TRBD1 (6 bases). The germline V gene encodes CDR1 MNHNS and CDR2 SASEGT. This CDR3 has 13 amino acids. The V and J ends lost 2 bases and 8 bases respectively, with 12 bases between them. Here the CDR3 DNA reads TGTGCCAGCAGTGAAATGCTACAGGGCGGCTACACCTTC. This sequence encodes CASSEMLQGGYTF.

As DNA, the CDR3 is TGTGCCAGCAGCTCGACAGGGGCCGTTGAGCAGTACTTC. This codes for CASSSTGAVEQYF. The rearrangement joins TRBV5-5 to TRBJ2-7, with 8 positions matching TRBD1. CDR1 and CDR2 from the germline V gene are SGHKS and YYEKEE (reference sequence). The CDR3 totals 13 residues. V dropped 3 bases and J dropped 7; count of bases not matched to a gene: 6.

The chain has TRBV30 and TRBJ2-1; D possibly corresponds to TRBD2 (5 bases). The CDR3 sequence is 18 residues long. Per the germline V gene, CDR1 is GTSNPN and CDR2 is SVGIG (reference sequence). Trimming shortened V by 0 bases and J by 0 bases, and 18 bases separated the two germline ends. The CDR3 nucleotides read TGTGCCTGGAGTGTTTGGTCTAGCCCGAAATACTCCTACAATGAGCAGTTCTTC. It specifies CAWSVWSSPKYSYNEQFF. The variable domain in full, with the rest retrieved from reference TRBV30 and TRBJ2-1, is SQTIHQWPATLVQPVGSPLSLECTVEGTSNPNLYWYRQAAGRGLQLLFYSVGIGQISSEVPQNLSASRPQDRQFILSSKKLLLSDSGFYLCAWSVWSSPKYSYNEQFFGPGTRLTVL.

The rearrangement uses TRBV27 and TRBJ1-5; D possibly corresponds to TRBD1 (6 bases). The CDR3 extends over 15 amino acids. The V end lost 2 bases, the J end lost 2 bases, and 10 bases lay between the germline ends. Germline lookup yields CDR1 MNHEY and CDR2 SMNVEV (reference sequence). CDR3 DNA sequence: TGTGCCAGCAGTTTACTGGGGGCTGGCAATCAGCCCCAGCATTTT. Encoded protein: CASSLLGAGNQPQHF.

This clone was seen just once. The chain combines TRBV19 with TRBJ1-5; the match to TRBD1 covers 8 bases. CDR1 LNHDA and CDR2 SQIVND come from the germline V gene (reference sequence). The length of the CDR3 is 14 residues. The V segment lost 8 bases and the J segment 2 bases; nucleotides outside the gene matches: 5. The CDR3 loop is CASSQGVGNQPQHF. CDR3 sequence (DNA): TGTGCCAGTTCACAGGGGGTGGGCAATCAGCCCCAGCATTTT.

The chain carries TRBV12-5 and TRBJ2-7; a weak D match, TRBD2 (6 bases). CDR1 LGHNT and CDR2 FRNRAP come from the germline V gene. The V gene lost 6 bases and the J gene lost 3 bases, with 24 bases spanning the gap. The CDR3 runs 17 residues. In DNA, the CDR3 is TGTGCTAGTGGGCCCCCGGCGCGAGGTGCGCGGGGCTACGAGCAGTACTTC. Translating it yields CASGPPARGARGYEQYF. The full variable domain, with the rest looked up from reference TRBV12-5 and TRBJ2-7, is DARVTQTPRHKVTEMGQEVTMRCQPILGHNTVFWYRQTMMQGLELLAYFRNRAPLDDSGMPKDRFSAEMPDATLATLKIQPSEPRDSAVYFCASGPPARGARGYEQYFGPGTRLTVT.

The CDR3 loop reads CASSLEGTPQAGYTF. The CDR3 coding sequence is TGTGCCAGCAGCTTAGAGGGGACACCCCAAGCGGGCTACACCTTC. The J gene is TRBJ1-2, the V gene TRBV11-2; TRBD1 might be the D (6 bases). The germline gives CDR1 SGHAT, CDR2 FQNNGV. Trimming left V 0 bases short and J 8 bases short, with 16 bases between. The CDR3 runs to 15 residues.

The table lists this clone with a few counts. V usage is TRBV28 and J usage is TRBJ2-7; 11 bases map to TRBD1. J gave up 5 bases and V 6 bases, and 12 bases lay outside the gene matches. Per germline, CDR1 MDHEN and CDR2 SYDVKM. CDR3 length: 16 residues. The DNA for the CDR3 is TGTGCCAGCAGCTTCCCGGGACAGGGGGTTAGGAACGAGCAGTACTTC. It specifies CASSFPGQGVRNEQYF.

CDR3 DNA sequence: TGCGCCAGCAGCCAAGCCTACCCCGTGACCTCCGAGGGGACCCAGTACTTC. Encoded protein: CASSQAYPVTSEGTQYF. The chain links TRBV4-1 to TRBJ2-5; TRBD2 is a possible D gene (5 bases). Germline CDR1 is MGHRA and CDR2 is YSYEKL. V dropped 1 base and J dropped 7 bases, with 22 bases sitting between them. The CDR3 sequence is 17 residues long.

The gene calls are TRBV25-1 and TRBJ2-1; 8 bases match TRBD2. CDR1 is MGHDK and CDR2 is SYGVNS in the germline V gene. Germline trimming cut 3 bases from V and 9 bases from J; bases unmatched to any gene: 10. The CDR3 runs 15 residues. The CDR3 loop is CASSDPVPSGGEQFF. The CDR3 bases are TGTGCCAGCAGTGACCCAGTTCCCAGCGGGGGTGAGCAGTTCTTC.

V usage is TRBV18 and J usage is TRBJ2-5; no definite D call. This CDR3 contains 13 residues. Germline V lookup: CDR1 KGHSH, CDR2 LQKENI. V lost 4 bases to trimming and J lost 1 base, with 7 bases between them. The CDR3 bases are TGTGCCAGCTCACAAGCCGCCCAAGAGACCCAGTACTTC. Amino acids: CASSQAAQETQYF.

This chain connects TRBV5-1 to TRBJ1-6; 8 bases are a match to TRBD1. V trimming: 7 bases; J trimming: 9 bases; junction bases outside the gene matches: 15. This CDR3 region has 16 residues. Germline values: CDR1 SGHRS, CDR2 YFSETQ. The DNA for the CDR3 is TGCGCCAGCCGCGGGATGGCGGGGACAGGTGGTTCACCCCTCCACTTT. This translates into CASRGMAGTGGSPLHF.

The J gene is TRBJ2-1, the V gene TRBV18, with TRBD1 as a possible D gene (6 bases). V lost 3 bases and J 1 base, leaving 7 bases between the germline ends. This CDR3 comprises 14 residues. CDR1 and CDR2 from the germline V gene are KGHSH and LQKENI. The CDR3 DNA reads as TGTGCCAGCTCACCTGGGACATCCTACAATGAGCAGTTCTTC. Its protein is CASSPGTSYNEQFF.

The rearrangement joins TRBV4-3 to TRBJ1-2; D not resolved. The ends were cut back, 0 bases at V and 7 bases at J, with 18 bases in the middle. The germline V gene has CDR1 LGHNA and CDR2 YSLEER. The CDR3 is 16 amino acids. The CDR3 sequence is CASSQDGGPGPLGYTF. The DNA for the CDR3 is TGCGCCAGCAGCCAAGATGGAGGACCGGGCCCCCTTGGCTACACCTTC.

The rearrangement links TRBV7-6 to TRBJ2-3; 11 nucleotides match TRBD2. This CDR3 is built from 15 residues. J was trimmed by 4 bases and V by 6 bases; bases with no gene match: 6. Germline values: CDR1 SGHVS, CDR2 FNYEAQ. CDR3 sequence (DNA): TGTGCCAGCAGACATAGCGGGGGGGCTGCAGATACGCAGTATTTT. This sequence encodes CASRHSGGAADTQYF.

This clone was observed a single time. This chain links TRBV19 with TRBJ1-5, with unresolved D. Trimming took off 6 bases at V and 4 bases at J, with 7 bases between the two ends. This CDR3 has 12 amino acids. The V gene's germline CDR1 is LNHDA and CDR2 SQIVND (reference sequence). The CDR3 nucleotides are TGTGCCAGTAGAAAGAGGAATCAGCCCCAGCATTTT. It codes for CASRKRNQPQHF.